This T cell receptor beta chain derives from a study of blood T cell repertoires in COVID-19. Study-wide background: The samples span acute and convalescent COVID-19 from the United States, Italy and Spain. Nucleic acid was either cDNA or gDNA, and it came from T cells, B-cell-depleted T cells, or PBMCs.

In the authors' methods: Estimates of nucleated cell counts were drawn from the amplification of reference gene primers. The table came from immunoSEQ multiplex PCR; TCRdb's copy has only in-frame clones and leaves some out. That table furnishes V, J and clone size, whereas the DNA furnished D and trimming. The table includes roughly 200,000 clones, around 82% detected once. This clone was found once. The specimen sequenced was peripheral blood. The sequence was obtained from a middle-aged man with active or convalescent COVID-19.

The CDR3 nucleotides are TGTGCCTGGAGTGTACTGAGCGGGGAGCTGTTTTTT. It codes for CAWSVLSGELFF. The chain joins TRBV30 to TRBJ2-2; unclear D gene. V lost 0 bases to trimming and J lost 7 bases, with 6 bases between them. CDR3 length equals 12 residues. Germline V gene sequence: CDR1 GTSNPN, CDR2 SVGIG (reference sequence).